This TCR beta chain was obtained from a study of tumor-infiltrating lymphocytes in primary liver carcinoma. Reverse transcription of 500 to 650 ng total RNA with a constant-region primer produced TCR beta cDNA. Slightly modified ARM-PCR served as the procedure for the TCR beta libraries. These libraries came from three rounds of nested multiplex PCR. TCRdb passed the multiplex PCR reads through MiXCR, listing each CDR3 protein once. The top ten clones hold about 7.1% of a sample with 150,000 to 200,000 distinct CDR3 sequences, less than 75% of them seen once. They got blood RNA out of unsorted whole blood and also pulled out germline DNA. Prior to surgery, four milliliters of peripheral blood were drawn. Remarks on this clonotype: Its antigen remains unknown. This CDR3 is missing its conserved last phenylalanine or tryptophan, likely due to a read error. It is unclear where the CDR3 begins or ends on the DNA, so no DNA is shown, and the CDR3 is as TCRdb lists it.

Overall study results and limits: Researchers found tumor-adjacent and tumor-blood pairs overlapped less than tumor region pairs.

The source is a woman aged 55 to 70 with primary liver carcinoma and hepatitis B virus infection. The source material was peripheral blood.

Here the CDR3 reads CSAVVPGQGIRGNTEAFS. The chain has TRBV29-1 and TRBJ1-1; the table's D call TRBD1 went unverified against the DNA. Germline CDR1 reads SQVTM; CDR2 reads ANQGSEA. From its first to its last residue, the CDR3 has 18 amino acids.